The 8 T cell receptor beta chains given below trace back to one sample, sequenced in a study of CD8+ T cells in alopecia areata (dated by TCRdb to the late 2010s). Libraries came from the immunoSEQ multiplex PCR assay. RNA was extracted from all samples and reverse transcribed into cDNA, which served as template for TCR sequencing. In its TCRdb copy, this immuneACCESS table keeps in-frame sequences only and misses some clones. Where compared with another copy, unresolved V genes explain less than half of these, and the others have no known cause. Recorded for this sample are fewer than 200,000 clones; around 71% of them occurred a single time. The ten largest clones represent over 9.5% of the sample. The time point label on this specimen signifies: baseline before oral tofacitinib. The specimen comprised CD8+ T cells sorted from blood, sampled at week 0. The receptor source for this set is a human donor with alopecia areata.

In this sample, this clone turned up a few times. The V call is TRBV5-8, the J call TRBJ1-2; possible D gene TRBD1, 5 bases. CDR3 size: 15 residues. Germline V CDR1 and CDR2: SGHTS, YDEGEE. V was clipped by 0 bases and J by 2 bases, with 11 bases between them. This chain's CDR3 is CASSLDQGGNYGYTF. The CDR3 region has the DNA TGTGCCAGCAGCTTGGATCAGGGAGGGAACTATGGCTACACCTTC.

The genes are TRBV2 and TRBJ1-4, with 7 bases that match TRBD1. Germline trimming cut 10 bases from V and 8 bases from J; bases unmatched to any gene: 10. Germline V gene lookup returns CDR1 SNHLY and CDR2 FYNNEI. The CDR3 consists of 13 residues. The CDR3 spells CAISDRDLEKLFF. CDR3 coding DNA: TGTGCCATCTCCGACAGGGATTTAGAAAAACTGTTTTTT.

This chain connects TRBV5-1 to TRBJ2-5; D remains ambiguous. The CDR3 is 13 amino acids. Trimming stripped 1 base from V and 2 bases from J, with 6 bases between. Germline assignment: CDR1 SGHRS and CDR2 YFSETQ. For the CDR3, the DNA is TGCGCCAGCAGCTTGAGCCTTCAAGAGACCCAGTACTTC. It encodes CASSLSLQETQYF.

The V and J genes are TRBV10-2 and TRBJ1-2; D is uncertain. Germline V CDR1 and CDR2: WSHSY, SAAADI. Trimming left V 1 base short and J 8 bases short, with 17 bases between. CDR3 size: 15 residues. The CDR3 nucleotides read TGCGCCAGCAGTGAGTTATCAGCCCAACCAGAGGGCTACACCTTC. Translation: CASSELSAQPEGYTF.

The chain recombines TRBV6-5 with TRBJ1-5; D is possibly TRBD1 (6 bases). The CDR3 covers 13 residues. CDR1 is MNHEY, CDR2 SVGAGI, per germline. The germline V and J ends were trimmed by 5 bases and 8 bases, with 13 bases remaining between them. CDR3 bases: TGTGCCAGCAGTCTACAGGGAGGTGAGCCCCAGCATTTT. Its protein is CASSLQGGEPQHF.

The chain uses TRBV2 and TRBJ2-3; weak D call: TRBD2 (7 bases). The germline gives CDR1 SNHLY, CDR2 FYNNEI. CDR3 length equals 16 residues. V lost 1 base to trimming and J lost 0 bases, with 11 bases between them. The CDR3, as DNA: TGTGCCAGCAGTGAAGGTCGGGGGGCTAGCACAGATACGCAGTATTTT. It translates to CASSEGRGASTDTQYF.

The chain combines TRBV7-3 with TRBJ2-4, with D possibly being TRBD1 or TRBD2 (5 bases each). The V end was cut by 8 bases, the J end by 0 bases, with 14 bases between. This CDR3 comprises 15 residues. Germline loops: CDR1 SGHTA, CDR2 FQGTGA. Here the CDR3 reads CASGSPGLAKNIQYF. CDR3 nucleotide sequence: TGTGCCAGCGGATCCCCGGGGCTAGCCAAAAACATTCAGTACTTC.

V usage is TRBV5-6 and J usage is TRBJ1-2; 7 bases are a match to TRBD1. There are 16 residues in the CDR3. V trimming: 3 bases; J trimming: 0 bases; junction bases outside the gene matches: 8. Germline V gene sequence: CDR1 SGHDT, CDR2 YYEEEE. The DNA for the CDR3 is TGTGCCAGCAGCTCGGGGACAGAAGTGACTAACTATGGCTACACCTTC. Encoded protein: CASSSGTEVTNYGYTF.